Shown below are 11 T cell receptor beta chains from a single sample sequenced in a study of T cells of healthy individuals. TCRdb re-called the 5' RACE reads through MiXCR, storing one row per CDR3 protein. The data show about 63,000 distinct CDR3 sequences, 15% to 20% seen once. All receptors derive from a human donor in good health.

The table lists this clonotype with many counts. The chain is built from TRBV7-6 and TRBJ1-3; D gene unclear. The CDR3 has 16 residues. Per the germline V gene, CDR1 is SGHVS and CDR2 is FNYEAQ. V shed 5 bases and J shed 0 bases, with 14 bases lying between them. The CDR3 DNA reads TGTGCCAGCAGCACCCGATACACGAACTCTGGAAACACCATATATTTT. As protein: CASSTRYTNSGNTIYF. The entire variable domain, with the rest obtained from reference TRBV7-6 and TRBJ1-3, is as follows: GAGVSQSPRYKVTKRGQDVALRCDPISGHVSLYWYRQALGQGPEFLTYFNYEAQQDKSGLPNDRFSAERPEGSISTLTIQRTEQRDSAMYRCASSTRYTNSGNTIYFGEGSWLTVV.

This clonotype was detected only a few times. CDR3 coding DNA: TGTGCCAGCAGCTTAGGGGGAGGAAACACCGGGGAGCTGTTTTTT. Protein product: CASSLGGGNTGELFF. This chain joins TRBV7-9 and TRBJ2-2; possibly TRBD2 for D (6 bases). Looked up from germline, CDR1 is SEHNR and CDR2 is FQNEAQ (reference sequence). Trimming pared 1 base from V and 2 bases from J, leaving 8 bases between. This CDR3 has 15 amino acids.

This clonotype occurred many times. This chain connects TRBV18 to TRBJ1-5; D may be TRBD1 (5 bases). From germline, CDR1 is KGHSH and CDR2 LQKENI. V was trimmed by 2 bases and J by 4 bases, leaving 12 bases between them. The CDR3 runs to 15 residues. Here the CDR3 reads CASSPSQGSNQPQHF. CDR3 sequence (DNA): TGTGCCAGCTCACCATCTCAGGGATCGAATCAGCCCCAGCATTTT.

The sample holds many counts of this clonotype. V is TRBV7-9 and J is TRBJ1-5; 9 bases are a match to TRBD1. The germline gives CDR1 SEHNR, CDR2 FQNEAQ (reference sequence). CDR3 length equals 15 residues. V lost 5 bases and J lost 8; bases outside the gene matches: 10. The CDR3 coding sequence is TGTGCCAGCAGCATGGGACAGGGACTATCGGAGCCCCAGCATTTT. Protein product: CASSMGQGLSEPQHF. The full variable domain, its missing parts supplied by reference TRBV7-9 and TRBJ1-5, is DTGVSQNPRHKITKRGQNVTFRCDPISEHNRLYWYRQTLGQGPEFLTYFQNEAQLEKSRLLSDRFSAERPKGSFSTLEIQRTEQGDSAMYLCASSMGQGLSEPQHFGDGTRLSIL.

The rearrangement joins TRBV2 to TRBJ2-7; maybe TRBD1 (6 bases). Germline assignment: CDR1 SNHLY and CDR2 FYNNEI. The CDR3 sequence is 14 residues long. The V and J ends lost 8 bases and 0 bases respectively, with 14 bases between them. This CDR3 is CASRNRESSYEQYF. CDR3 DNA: TGTGCCAGCCGAAACAGGGAGAGCTCCTACGAGCAGTACTTC.

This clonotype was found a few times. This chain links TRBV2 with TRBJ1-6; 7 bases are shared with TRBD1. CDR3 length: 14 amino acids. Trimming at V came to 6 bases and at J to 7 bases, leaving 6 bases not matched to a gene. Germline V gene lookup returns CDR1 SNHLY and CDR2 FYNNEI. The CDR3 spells CASRRQGRNSPLHF. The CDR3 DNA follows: TGTGCCAGCAGGAGACAGGGCAGAAATTCACCCCTCCACTTT.

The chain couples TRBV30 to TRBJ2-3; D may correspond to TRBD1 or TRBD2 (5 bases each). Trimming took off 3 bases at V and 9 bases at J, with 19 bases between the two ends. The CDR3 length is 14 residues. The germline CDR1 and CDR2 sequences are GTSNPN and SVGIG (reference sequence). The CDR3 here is CAWRGVGVEGTQYF. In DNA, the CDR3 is TGTGCCTGGAGGGGGGTAGGCGTAGAAGGCACGCAGTATTTT.

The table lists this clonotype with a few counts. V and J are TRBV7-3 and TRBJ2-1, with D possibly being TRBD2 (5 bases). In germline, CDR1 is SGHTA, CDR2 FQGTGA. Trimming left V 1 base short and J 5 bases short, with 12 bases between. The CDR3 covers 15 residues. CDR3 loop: CASSLKRANNNEQFF. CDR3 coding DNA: TGTGCCAGCAGCTTAAAGAGGGCCAACAACAATGAGCAGTTCTTC.

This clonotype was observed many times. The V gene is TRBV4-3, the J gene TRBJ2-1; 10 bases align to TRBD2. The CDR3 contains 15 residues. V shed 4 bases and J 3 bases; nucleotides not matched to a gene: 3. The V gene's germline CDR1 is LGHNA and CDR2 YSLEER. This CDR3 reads CASSLEREGYNEQFF. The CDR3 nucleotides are TGCGCCAGCAGCCTTGAGCGGGAGGGCTACAATGAGCAGTTCTTC.

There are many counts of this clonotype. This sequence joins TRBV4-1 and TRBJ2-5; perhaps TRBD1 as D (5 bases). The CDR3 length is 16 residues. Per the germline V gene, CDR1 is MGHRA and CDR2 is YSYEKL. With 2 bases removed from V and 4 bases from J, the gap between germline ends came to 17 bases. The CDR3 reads CASSQLPGLGLETQYF. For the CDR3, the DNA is TGCGCCAGCAGCCAACTTCCAGGGTTGGGGCTAGAGACCCAGTACTTC.

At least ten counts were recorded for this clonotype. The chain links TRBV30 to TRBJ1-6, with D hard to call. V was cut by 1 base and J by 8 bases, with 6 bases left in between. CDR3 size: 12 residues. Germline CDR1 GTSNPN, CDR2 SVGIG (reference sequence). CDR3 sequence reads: CAWSGTYSPLHF. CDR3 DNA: TGTGCCTGGAGTGGTACCTATTCACCCCTCCACTTT.